This TCR beta chain was obtained from a study of T cell responses to AZD1222 COVID-19 vaccine. At the level of the study: Second doses at about 4 or about 12 weeks were pooled.

To note about this clone: What it recognizes is unknown.

CDR1 is SGHDN, CDR2 FVKESK, per germline. V was pared by 3 bases and J by 5 bases, with 10 bases of the junction left unmatched. The CDR3 has 16 amino acids. Some clones are missing from TCRdb's copy, which holds only in-frame ones; the method was immunoSEQ multiplex PCR. The profile covers 150,000 to 200,000 clones, with 85% to 90% appearing a single time and approximately 0.5% taken by the ten largest. Study-wide findings and caveats: Dominant CD4 TCR responses targeted spike regions 160-218 and 743-854. Among those given AZD1222, only five or six were seropositive at baseline. Two doses of AZD1222 preceded a rise in Spike-specific TCR breadth and depth.

The sequence came from an adult in good health. The chain couples TRBV14 to TRBJ2-7; 10 positions match TRBD2. The sample here was peripheral blood, taken on day 0 of AZD1222 vaccination. CDR3 nucleotides: TGTGCCAGCAGCCACCTCCAACTAGCGGGAAGGCACGAGCAGTACTTC. Protein product: CASSHLQLAGRHEQYF.